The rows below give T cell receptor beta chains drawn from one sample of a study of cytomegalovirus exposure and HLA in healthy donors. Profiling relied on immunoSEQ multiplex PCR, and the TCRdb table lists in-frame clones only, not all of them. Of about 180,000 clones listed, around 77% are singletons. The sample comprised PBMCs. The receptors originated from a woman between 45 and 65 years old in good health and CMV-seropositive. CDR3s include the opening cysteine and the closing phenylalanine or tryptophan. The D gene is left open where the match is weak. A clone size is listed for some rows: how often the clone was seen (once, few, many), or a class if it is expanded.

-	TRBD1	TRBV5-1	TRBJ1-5	CASSAEAIGTGNQPQHF	TGCGCCAGCAGCGCAGAGGCTATCGGGACAGGGAATCAGCCCCAGCATTTT
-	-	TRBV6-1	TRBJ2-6	CASSGGVTGANVLTF	TGTGCCAGCAGTGGGGGGGTGACTGGGGCCAACGTCCTGACTTTC
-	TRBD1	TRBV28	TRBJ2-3	CASSSQFFNRGATDTQYF	TGTGCCAGCAGCTCGCAATTTTTTAACAGGGGGGCCACAGATACGCAGTATTTT
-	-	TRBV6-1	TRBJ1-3	CASSVTQGMRSGNTIYF	TGTGCCAGCAGTGTTACACAGGGTATGCGCTCTGGAAACACCATATATTTT
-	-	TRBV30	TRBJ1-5	CAWSFGGNQPQHF	TGTGCCTGGAGTTTTGGGGGGAATCAGCCCCAGCATTTT
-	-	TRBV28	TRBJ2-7	CASSHRVGEQYF	TGTGCCAGCAGTCACAGGGTGGGCGAGCAGTACTTC
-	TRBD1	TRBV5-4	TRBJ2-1	CASSSHGTGERNEQFF	TGTGCCAGCAGCTCGCACGGGACAGGGGAAAGGAATGAGCAGTTCTTC
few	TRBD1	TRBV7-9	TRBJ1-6	CASSSGTGVISPLHF	TGTGCCAGCAGCTCCGGGACAGGGGTGATTTCACCCCTCCACTTT
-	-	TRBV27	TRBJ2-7	CASRRVADGSLEQYF	TGTGCCAGCCGCCGGGTGGCAGATGGCTCACTCGAGCAGTACTTC
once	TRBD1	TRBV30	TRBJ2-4	CAWDRGRDIQYF	TGTGCCTGGGACAGGGGAAGAGACATTCAGTACTTC
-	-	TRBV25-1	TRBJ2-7	CASRWGDEQYF	TGTGCCAGCAGATGGGGGGACGAGCAGTACTTC
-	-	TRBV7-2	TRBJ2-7	CASSPGHSYEQYF	TGTGCCAGCAGCCCGGGACACTCCTACGAGCAGTACTTC
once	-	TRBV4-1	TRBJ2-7	CASSLRDFGEQYF	TGCGCCAGCAGTCTGAGGGATTTCGGCGAGCAGTACTTC
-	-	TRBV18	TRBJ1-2	CASSPGRVYGYTF	TGTGCCAGCTCACCCGGCAGGGTCTATGGCTACACCTTC
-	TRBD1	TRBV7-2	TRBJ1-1	CASSPGGYGTQENEAFF	TGTGCCAGCAGCCCAGGGGGGTACGGGACACAAGAAAATGAAGCTTTCTTT
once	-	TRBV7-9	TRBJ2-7	CSSSPRTGRGEQYF	TGTTCCAGCAGCCCCAGGACAGGGAGGGGCGAGCAGTACTTC
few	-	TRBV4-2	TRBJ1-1	CASSQVQGSPEAFF	TGTGCCAGCAGCCAAGTCCAGGGTTCCCCTGAAGCTTTCTTT
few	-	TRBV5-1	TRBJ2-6	CASSPSGVGANVLTF	TGCGCCAGCAGCCCGTCAGGGGTCGGGGCCAACGTCCTGACTTTC
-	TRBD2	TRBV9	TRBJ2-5	CASSKGLAGGEETQYF	TGTGCCAGCAGCAAAGGACTAGCGGGAGGGGAAGAGACCCAGTACTTC
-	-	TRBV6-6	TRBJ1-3	CASSYLTGSGNTIYF	TGTGCCAGCAGTTACTTAACAGGGTCTGGAAACACCATATATTTT
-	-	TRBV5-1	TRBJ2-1	CASSLQSTNNEQFF	TGCGCCAGCAGCTTGCAGTCCACAAACAATGAGCAGTTCTTC
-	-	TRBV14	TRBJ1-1	CASSQEITDRLNTEAFF	TGTGCCAGCAGCCAAGAAATCACCGACAGATTAAACACTGAAGCTTTCTTT
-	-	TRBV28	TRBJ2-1	CASSLFPGSGGSYNEQFF	TGTGCCAGCAGTTTATTCCCGGGGTCGGGTGGGTCCTACAATGAGCAGTTCTTC
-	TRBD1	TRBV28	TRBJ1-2	CASRGDRNYGYTF	TGTGCCAGCAGGGGGGACAGGAACTATGGCTACACCTTC
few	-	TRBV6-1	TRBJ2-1	CASTDRVGVGNEQFF	TGTGCCAGCACCGATCGGGTCGGAGTAGGAAATGAGCAGTTCTTC
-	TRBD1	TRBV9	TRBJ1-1	CASSALGQAGAFF	TGTGCCAGCAGCGCCCTAGGACAGGCCGGAGCTTTCTTT
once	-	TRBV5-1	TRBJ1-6	CASSLVPATPGASSPLHF	TGCGCCAGCAGCTTGGTGCCAGCGACACCAGGGGCTTCTTCACCCCTCCACTTT
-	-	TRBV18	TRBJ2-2	CASSPPELSTGELFF	TGTGCCAGCTCACCACCCGAGTTGAGCACCGGGGAGCTGTTTTTT
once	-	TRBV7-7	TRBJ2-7	CASSLSSSYEQYF	TGTGCTAGCAGCTTGTCTAGCTCCTACGAGCAGTACTTC
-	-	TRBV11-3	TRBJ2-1	CASSLAGTNYNEQFF	TGTGCCAGCAGCTTAGCAGGGACAAACTACAATGAGCAGTTCTTC
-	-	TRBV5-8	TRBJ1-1	CASRQTTGHVNTEAFF	TGTGCCAGCAGACAAACAACAGGGCACGTAAACACTGAAGCTTTCTTT
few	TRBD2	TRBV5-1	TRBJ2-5	CASRKPLAGAETQYF	TGCGCCAGCAGAAAACCCCTAGCGGGAGCAGAGACCCAGTACTTC
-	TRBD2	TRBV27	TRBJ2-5	CASSSPTSGRRETQYF	TGTGCCAGCAGTTCCCCTACTAGCGGGAGGCGAGAGACCCAGTACTTC
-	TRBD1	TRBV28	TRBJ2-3	CASSLSRGLDTQYF	TGTGCCAGCAGTTTGAGCAGGGGGCTAGATACGCAGTATTTT
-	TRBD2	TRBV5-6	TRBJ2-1	CASSGTSGISSYNEQFF	TGTGCCAGCAGCGGGACTAGCGGGATTAGCTCCTACAATGAGCAGTTCTTC
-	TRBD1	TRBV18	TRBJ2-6	CASSPFAGQGARGANVLTF	TGTGCCAGCTCACCCTTCGCGGGACAGGGGGCGCGTGGGGCCAACGTCCTGACTTTC
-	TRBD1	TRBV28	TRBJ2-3	CASSPTRPRQGRKDTQYF	TGTGCCAGCAGTCCCACTCGACCTCGACAGGGCCGGAAGGATACGCAGTATTTT
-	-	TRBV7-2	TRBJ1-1	CASSLDRTEAFF	TGTGCCAGCAGCTTAGATCGCACTGAAGCTTTCTTT
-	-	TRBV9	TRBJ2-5	CASSVYGGVETQYF	TGTGCCAGCAGCGTATACGGGGGAGTAGAGACCCAGTACTTC
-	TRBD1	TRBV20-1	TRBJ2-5	CSARDRGTQYF	TGCAGTGCTAGGGACAGGGGGACCCAGTACTTC